This TCR beta chain was captured by sequencing in a study of shared clonotypes between healthy human individuals. Overall study findings and caveats: The study generally estimated greater richness for naive than memory subsets. Sampling included only blood; tissue repertoires likely differ.

Turning to this clone: What it binds is not known.

Trimming removed 5 bases from V and 2 bases from J; junction bases left unmatched: 6. The CDR3 sequence is 17 residues long. CDR1 is SEHNR and CDR2 is FQNEAQ in the germline V gene (reference sequence). Negatively enriched CD4+ T cells were divided by CD45RA into naive and memory. Here immunoSEQ multiplex PCR was the method, and the copy in TCRdb shows in-frame clones only, minus some. The sample lists some 2,500,000 clones, 80% to 95% occurring once. The chain employs TRBV7-9 and TRBJ2-1; 13 nucleotides line up with TRBD2. This TCR was recovered from a young man in good health. Some clones in this sample may be carry-over from other donors' samples. The sequencing input was naive CD4+ T cells from PBMCs. Subset reported: CD45RA+ positively selected. The CDR3 spells CASSRRLAGGPYNEQFF. CDR3 coding DNA: TGTGCCAGCAGCCGCAGACTAGCGGGAGGTCCCTACAATGAGCAGTTCTTC.